What follows describes a single T cell receptor beta chain. Its matching antigen is unknown. The data were taken from a study of OX40 agonist ivuxolimab in advanced cancers. Study context: Prior therapy, whether anti-PD-1, anti-PD-L1 or anti-CTLA-4, was allowed, and 30% to 40% had some. Regarding the study as a whole: Normalized T-cell clonal expansion was also low in a subset of nonresponders.

Sequenced by immunoSEQ multiplex PCR; TCRdb stores in-frame clones only, minus some. Of around 40,000 clones in the sample, about 86% were seen once. CDR3 length equals 17 residues. Germline CDR1 reads SEHNR; CDR2 reads FQNEAQ (reference sequence). V lost 4 bases, J lost 4 bases, and 22 bases lay in between. This clonotype was sampled from an adult with an advanced solid tumor such as melanoma, head and neck, liver or kidney cancer. V usage is TRBV7-9 and J usage is TRBJ1-2; weak D call: TRBD1 (5 bases). Sequencing used CD4+ or CD8+ T cells sorted from blood, obtained in a trial of the OX40 agonist ivuxolimab. The CDR3 DNA reads TGTGCCAGCAGCTCCCCCCCCGGGGCGGTAACCATCTATGGCTACACCTTC. It translates to CASSSPPGAVTIYGYTF.